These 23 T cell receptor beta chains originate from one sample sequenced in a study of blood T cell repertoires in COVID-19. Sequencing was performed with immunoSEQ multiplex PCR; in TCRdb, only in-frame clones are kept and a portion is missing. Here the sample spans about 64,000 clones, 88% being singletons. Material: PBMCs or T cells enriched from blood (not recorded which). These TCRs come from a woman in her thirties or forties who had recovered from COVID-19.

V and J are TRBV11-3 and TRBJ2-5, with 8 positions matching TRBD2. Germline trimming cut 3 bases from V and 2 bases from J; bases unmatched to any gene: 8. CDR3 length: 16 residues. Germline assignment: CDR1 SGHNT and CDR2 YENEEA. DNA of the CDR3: TGTGCCAGCAGCTTCGGTACTAGCGGAACTCAAGAGACCCAGTACTTC. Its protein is CASSFGTSGTQETQYF.

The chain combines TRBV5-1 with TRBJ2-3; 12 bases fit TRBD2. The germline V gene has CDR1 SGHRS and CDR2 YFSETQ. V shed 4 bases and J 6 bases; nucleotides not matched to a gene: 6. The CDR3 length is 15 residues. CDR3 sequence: CASSIGTSGWDTQYF. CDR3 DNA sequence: TGCGCCAGCAGCATAGGGACTAGCGGGTGGGATACGCAGTATTTT.

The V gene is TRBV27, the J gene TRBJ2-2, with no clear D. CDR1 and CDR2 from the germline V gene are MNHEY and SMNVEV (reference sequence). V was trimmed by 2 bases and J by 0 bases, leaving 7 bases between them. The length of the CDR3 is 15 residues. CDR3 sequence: CASSLRTSNTGELFF. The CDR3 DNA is TGTGCCAGCAGTTTACGTACTTCGAACACCGGGGAGCTGTTTTTT.

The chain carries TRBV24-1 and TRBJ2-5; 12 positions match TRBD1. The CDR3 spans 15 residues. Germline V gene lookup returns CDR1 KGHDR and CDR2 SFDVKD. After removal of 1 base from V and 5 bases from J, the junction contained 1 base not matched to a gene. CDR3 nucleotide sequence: TGTGCCACCAGTGATTTCGGGACAGGGGGCGAGACCCAGTACTTC. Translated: CATSDFGTGGETQYF.

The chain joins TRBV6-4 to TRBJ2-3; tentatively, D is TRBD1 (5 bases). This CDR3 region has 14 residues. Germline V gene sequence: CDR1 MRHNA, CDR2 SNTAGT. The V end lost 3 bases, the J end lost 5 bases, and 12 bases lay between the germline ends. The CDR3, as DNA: TGTGCCAGCAGTGAGAAAGGGGTGGAAGATACGCAGTATTTT. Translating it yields CASSEKGVEDTQYF.

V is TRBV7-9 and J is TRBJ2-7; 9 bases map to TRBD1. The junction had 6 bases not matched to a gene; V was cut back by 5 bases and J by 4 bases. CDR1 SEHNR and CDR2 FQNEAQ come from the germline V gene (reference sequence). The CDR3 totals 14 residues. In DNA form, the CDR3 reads TGTGCCAGCAGCACCGGGACAGGGTGGTACGAGCAGTACTTC. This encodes CASSTGTGWYEQYF.

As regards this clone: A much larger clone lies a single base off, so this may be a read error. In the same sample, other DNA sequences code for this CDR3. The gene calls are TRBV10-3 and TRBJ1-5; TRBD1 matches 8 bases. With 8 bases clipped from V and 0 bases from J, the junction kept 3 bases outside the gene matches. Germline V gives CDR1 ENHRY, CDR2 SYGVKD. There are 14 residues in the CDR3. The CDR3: CAIGTGDSNQPQHF. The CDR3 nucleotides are TGTGCCATCGGGACAGGAGATAGCAATCAGCCCCAGCATTTT.

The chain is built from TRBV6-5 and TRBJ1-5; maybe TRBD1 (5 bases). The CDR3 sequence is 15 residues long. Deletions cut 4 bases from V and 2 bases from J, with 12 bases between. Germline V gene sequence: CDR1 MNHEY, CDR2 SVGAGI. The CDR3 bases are TGTGCCAGCAGTTCCTCGACAGTACGCAATCAGCCCCAGCATTTT. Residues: CASSSSTVRNQPQHF.

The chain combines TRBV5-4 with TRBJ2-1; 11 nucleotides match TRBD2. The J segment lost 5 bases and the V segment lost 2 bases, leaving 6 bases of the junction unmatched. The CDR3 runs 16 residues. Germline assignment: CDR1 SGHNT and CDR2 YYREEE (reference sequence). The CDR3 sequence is CASSFPPSGGNNEQFF. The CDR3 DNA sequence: TGTGCCAGCAGCTTCCCCCCTAGCGGGGGGAACAATGAGCAGTTCTTC.

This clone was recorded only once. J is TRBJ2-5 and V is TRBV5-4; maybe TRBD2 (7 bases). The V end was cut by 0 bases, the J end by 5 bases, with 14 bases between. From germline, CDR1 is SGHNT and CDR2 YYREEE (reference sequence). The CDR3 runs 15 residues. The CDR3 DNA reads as TGTGCCAGCAGCTTGGTTGGGGGGGGCGGCGAGACCCAGTACTTC. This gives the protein CASSLVGGGGETQYF.

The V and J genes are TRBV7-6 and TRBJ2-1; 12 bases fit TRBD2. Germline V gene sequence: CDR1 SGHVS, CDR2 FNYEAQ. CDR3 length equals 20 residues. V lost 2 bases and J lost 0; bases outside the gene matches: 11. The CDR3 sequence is CASSLKSWTSGASSYNEQFF. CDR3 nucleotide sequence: TGTGCCAGCAGCTTAAAGTCGTGGACTAGCGGGGCGAGCTCCTACAATGAGCAGTTCTTC.

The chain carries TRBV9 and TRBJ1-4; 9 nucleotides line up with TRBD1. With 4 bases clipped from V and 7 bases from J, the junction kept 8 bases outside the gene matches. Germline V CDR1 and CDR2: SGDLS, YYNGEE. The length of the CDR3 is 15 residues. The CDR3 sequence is CASSRPGQGGEKLFF. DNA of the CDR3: TGTGCCAGCAGCCGACCGGGACAGGGTGGTGAAAAACTGTTTTTT.

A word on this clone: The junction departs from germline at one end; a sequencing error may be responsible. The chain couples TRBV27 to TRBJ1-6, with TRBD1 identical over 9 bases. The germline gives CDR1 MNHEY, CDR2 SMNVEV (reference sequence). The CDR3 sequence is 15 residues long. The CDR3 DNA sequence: TGTGCCAGCAGCTTATCCGGGACAGGGAATTCACCCCTCCACTTT. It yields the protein CASSLSGTGNSPLHF.

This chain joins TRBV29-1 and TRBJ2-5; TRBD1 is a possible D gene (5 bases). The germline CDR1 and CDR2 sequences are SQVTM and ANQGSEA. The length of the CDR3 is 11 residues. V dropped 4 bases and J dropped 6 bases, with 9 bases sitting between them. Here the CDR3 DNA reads TGCAGCGTTGTTAGGGGCCAGACCCAGTACTTC. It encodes CSVVRGQTQYF.

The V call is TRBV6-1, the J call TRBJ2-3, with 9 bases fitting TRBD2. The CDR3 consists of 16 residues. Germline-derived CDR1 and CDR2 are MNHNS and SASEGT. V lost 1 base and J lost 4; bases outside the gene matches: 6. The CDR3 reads CASSEEIGGGADTQYF. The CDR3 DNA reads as TGTGCCAGCAGTGAAGAGATCGGCGGGGGGGCAGATACGCAGTATTTT.

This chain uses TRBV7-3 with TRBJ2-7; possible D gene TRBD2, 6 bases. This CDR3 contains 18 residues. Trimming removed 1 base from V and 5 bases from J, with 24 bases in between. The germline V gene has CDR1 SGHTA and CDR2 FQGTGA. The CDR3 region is CASSLKGGRLVGLHEQYF. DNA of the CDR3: TGTGCCAGCAGCTTAAAGGGAGGTAGACTAGTCGGGCTTCACGAGCAGTACTTC.

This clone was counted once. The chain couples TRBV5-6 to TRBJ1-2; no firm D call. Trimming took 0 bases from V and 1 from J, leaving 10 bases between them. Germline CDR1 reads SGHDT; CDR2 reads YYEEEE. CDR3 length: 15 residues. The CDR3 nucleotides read TGTGCCAGCAGCTTGGCCCTAACTCTTAACTATGGCTACACCTTC. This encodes CASSLALTLNYGYTF.

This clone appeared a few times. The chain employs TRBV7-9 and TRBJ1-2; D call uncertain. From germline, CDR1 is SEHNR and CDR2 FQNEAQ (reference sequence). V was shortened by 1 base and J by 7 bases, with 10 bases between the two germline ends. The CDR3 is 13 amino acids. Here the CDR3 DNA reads TGTGCCAGCAGCTTAGTTACGGGATCTGGCTACACCTTC. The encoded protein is CASSLVTGSGYTF. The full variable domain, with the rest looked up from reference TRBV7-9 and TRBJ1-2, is DTGVSQNPRHKITKRGQNVTFRCDPISEHNRLYWYRQTLGQGPEFLTYFQNEAQLEKSRLLSDRFSAERPKGSFSTLEIQRTEQGDSAMYLCASSLVTGSGYTFGSGTRLTVV.

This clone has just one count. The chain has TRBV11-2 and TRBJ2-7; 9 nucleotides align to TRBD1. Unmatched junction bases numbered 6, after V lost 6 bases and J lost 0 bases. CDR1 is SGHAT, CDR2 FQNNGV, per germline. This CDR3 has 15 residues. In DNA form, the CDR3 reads TGTGCCAGCAGTCAAAACAGGGGGCTCTCCTACGAGCAGTACTTC. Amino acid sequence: CASSQNRGLSYEQYF.

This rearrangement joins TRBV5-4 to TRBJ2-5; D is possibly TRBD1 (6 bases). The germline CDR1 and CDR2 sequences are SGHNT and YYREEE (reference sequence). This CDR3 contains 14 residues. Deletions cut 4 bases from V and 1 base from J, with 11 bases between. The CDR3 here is CASSDRRPQETQYF. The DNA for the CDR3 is TGTGCCAGCAGCGACAGGAGACCCCAAGAGACCCAGTACTTC. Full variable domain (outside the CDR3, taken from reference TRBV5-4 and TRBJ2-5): ETGVTQSPTHLIKTRGQQVTLRCSSQSGHNTVSWYQQALGQGPQFIFQYYREEENGRGNFPPRFSGLQFPNYSSELNVNALELDDSALYLCASSDRRPQETQYFGPGTRLLVL.

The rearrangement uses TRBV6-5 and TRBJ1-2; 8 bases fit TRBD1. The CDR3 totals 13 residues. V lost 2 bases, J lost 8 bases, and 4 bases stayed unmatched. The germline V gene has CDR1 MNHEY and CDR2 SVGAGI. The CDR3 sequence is CASSYDRGLGYTF. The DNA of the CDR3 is TGTGCCAGCAGTTACGACAGGGGACTCGGCTACACCTTC.

This CDR3 reads CASSLAVGRANGYTF. Written as DNA, the CDR3 is TGTGCCAGCAGTTTAGCAGTCGGCAGGGCGAATGGCTACACCTTC. This chain connects TRBV27 to TRBJ1-2; D is perhaps TRBD1 (5 bases). The CDR3 contains 15 residues. Germline CDR1 is MNHEY and CDR2 is SMNVEV (reference sequence). V lost 2 bases and J lost 6, with 16 bases in between.

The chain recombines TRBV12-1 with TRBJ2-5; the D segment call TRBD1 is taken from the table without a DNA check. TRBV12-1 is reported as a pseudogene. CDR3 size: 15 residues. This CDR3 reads CASSSTPKGKETQYF. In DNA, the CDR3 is TGTGCCAGCAGCTCGACGCCCAAGGGGAAAGAGACCCAGTACTTC.